This is a list of T cell receptor beta chains from one sample in a study of beta chain features in type 1 diabetes. Data came from immunoSEQ multiplex PCR; TCRdb stores just in-frame clones and leaves some out. The data show hundreds of thousands of clones, 15% seen once. Sequencing input: naive CD4+ T cells from blood. These receptors all stem from a man aged 18 to 30 in good health. Both conserved end residues are part of each CDR3. D genes are given only for firm matches. Clone size appears in some rows only: once, few, many, or a class for an expanded clone.

-	TRBV18	-	TRBJ1-4	CASSPPWTDTNEKLFF
TRBD2	TRBV6-6	few	TRBJ2-5	CASRNRDYYDQETQYF
TRBD2	TRBV7-2	few	TRBJ2-3	CASSLGLAGGGRGYF
-	TRBV30	few	TRBJ2-7	CAWTRQGSYEQYF
-	TRBV2	-	TRBJ1-5	CASSGVQVLNQPQHF
TRBD1	TRBV7-9	-	TRBJ1-2	CASSLGGTGGNYGYTF
TRBD1	TRBV6-5	-	TRBJ1-1	CASSAFPGQGTEAFF
-	TRBV7-9	few	TRBJ1-6	CASSPKQGVNSPLHF
TRBD1	TRBV28	-	TRBJ2-7	CASSFSGTGWEQYF
TRBD2	TRBV5-1	few	TRBJ2-5	CASSRLAGGREETQYF
-	TRBV27	few	TRBJ1-2	CASSLTGGLSYGYTF
-	TRBV10-2	few	TRBJ1-2	CASSDPQALGYGYTF
-	TRBV20-1	few	TRBJ2-1	CSARFYNEQFF
-	TRBV9	few	TRBJ1-1	CASSGGGRGTEAFF
TRBD1	TRBV7-2	-	TRBJ2-6	CASSLHTGTGNSGANVLTF